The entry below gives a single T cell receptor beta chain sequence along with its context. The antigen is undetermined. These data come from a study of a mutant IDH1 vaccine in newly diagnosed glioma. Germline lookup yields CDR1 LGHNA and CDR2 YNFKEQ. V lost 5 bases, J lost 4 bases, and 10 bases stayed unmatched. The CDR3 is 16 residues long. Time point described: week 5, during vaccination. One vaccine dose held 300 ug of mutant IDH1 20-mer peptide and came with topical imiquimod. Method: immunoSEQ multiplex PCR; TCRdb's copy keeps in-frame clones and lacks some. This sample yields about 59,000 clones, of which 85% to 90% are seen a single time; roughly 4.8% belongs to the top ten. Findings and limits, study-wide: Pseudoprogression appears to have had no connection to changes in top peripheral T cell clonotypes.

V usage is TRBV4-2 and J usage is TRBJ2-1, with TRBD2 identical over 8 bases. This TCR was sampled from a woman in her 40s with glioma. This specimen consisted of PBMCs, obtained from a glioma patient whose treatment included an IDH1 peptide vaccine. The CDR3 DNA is TGTGCCAGCAGCTCCACGGCGGTAGCGGGGTACAATGAGCAGTTCTTC. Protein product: CASSSTAVAGYNEQFF.